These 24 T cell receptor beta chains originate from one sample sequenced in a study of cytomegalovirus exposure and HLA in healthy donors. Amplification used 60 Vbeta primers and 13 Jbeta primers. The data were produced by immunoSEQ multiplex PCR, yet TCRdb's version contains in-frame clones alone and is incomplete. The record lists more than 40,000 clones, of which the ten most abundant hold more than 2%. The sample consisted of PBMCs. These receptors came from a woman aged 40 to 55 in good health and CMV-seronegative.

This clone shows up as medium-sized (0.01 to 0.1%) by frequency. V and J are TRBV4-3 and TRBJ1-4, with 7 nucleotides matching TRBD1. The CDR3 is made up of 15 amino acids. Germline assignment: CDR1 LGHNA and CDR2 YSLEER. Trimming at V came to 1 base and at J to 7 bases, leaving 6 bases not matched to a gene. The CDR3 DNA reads TGCGCCAGCAGCCAAGCCGACAGGGTTGTTGAAAAACTGTTTTTT. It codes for CASSQADRVVEKLFF.

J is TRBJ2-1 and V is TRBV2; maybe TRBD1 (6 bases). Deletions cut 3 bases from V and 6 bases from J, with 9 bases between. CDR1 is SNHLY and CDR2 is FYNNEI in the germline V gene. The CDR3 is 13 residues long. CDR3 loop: CASSDRGTNEQFF. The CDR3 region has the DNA TGTGCCAGCAGTGACAGGGGAACCAATGAGCAGTTCTTC.

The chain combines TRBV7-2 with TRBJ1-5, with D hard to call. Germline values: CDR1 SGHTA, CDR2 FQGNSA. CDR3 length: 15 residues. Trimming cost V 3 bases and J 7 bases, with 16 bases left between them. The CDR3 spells CASSLGGSSRQPQHF. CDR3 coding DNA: TGTGCCAGCAGCTTGGGAGGTAGTAGTAGACAGCCCCAGCATTTT.

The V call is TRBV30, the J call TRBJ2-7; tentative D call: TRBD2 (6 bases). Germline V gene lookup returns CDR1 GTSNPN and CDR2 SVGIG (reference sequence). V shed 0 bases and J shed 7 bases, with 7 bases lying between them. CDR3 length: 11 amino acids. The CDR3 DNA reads TGTGCCTGGAGTGTTGCGGGGGAGCAGTACTTC. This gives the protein CAWSVAGEQYF.

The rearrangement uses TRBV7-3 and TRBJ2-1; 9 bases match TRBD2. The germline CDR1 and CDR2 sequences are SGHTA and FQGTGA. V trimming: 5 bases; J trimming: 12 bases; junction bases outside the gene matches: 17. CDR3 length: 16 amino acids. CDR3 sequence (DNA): TGTGCCAGCAGCATGCAGGGCCTAGCGGGGCCCCTCGGGCAGTTCTTC. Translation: CASSMQGLAGPLGQFF.

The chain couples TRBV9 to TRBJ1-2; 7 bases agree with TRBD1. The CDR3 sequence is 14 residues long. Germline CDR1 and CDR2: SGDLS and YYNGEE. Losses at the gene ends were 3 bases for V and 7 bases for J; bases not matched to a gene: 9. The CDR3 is CASSAGTDPRGYTF. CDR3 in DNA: TGTGCCAGCAGCGCCGGGACAGATCCTCGTGGCTACACCTTC.

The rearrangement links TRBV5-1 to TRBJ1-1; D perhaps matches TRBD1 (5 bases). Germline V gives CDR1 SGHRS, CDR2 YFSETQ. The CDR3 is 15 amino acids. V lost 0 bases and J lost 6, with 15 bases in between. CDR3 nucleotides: TGCGCCAGCAGCTTGGGGCCTCGGGGGGAGGCTGAAGCTTTCTTT. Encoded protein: CASSLGPRGEAEAFF.

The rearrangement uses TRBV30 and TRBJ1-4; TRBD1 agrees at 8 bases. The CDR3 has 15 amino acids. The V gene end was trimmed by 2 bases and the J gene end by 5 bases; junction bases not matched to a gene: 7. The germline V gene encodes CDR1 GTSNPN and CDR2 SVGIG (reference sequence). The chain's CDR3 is CAWSTGRDRNEKLFF. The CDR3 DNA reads TGTGCCTGGAGTACGGGGAGGGACAGGAATGAAAAACTGTTTTTT.

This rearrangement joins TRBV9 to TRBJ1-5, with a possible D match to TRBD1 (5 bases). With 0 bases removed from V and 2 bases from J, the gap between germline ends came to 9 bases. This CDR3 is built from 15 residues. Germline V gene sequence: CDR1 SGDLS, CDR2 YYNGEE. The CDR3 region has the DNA TGTGCCAGCAGCGTAGACGGGGGGGGCAATCAGCCCCAGCATTTT. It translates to CASSVDGGGNQPQHF.

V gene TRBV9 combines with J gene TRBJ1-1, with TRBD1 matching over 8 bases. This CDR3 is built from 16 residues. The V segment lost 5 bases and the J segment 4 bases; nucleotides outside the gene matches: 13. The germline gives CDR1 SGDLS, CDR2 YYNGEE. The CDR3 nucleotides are TGTGCCAGCAGGACCCCCGGGACAGGTAGGAGCACTGAAGCTTTCTTT. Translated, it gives CASRTPGTGRSTEAFF.

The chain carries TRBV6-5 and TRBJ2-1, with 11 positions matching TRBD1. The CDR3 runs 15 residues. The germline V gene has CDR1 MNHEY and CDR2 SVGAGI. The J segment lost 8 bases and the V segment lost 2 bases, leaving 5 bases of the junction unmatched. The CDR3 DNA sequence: TGTGCCAGCAGTTACCCCCGGACAGGGGGCTATGAGCAGTTCTTC. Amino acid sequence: CASSYPRTGGYEQFF.

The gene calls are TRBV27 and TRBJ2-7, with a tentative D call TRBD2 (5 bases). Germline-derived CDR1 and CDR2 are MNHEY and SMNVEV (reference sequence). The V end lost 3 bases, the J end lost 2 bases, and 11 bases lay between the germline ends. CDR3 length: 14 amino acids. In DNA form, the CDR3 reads TGTGCCAGCAGTTTGGATGAGGGTGCCTACGAGCAGTACTTC. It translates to CASSLDEGAYEQYF.

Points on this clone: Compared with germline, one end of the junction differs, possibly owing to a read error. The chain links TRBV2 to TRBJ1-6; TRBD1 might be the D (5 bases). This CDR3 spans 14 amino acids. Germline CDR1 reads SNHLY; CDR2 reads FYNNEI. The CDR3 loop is CASRKNGADSHLHF. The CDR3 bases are TGTGCCAGCAGAAAGAATGGGGCGGATTCACACCTCCACTTT.

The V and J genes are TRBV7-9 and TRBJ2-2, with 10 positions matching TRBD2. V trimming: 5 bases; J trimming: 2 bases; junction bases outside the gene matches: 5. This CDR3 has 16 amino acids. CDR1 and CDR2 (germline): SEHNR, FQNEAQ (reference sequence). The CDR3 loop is CASSPRTSGNTGELFF. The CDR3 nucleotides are TGTGCCAGCAGCCCAAGGACTAGCGGTAACACCGGGGAGCTGTTTTTT. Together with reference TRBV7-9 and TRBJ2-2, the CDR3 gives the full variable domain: DTGVSQNPRHKITKRGQNVTFRCDPISEHNRLYWYRQTLGQGPEFLTYFQNEAQLEKSRLLSDRFSAERPKGSFSTLEIQRTEQGDSAMYLCASSPRTSGNTGELFFGEGSRLTVL.

In DNA, the CDR3 is TGCGCCAGCAGCACTGTGACAGCCAGCTATGGCTACACCTTC. Translation gives CASSTVTASYGYTF. The chain links TRBV5-1 to TRBJ1-2; perhaps TRBD1 as D (5 bases). This CDR3 contains 14 residues. CDR1 is SGHRS, CDR2 YFSETQ, per germline. Trimming removed 4 bases at V and 4 bases at J, with 14 bases between.

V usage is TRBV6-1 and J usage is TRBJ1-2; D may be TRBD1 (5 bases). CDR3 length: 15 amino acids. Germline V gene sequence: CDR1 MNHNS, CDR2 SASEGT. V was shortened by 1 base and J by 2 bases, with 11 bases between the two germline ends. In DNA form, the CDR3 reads TGTGCCAGCAGTGAAGTCGGGGGGGTCAACTATGGCTACACCTTC. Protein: CASSEVGGVNYGYTF.

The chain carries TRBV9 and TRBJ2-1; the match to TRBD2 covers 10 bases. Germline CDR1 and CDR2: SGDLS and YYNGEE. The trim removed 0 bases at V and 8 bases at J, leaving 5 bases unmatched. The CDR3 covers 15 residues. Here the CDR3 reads CASSVAAGGFDEQFF. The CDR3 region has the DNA TGTGCCAGCAGCGTAGCAGCGGGAGGGTTCGATGAGCAGTTCTTC. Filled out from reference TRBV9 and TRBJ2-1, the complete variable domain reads DSGVTQTPKHLITATGQRVTLRCSPRSGDLSVYWYQQSLDQGLQFLIQYYNGEERAKGNILERFSAQQFPDLHSELNLSSLELGDSALYFCASSVAAGGFDEQFFGPGTRLTVL.

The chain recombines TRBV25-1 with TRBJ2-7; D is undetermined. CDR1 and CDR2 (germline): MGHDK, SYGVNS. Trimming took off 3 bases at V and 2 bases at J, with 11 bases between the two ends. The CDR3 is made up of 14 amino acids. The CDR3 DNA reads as TGTGCCAGCAGTGAGGTGGGCATCCCCTACGAGCAGTACTTC. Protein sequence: CASSEVGIPYEQYF.

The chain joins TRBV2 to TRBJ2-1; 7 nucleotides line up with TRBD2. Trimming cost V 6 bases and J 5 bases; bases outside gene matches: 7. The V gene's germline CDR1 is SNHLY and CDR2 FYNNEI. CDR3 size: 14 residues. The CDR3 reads CASSGEGGDNEQFF. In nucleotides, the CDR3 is TGTGCCAGCAGCGGGGAGGGAGGCGACAATGAGCAGTTCTTC.

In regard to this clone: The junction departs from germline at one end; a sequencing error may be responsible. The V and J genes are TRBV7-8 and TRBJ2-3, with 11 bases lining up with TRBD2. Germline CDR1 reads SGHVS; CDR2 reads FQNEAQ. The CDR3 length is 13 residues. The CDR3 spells CASSHRTSGSPHF. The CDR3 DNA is TGTGCCAGCAGCCACCGGACTAGCGGGTCCCCCCATTTT.

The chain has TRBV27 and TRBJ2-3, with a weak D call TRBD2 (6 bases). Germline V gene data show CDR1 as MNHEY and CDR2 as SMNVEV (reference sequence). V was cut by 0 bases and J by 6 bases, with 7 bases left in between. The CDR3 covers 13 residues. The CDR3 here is CASSLSRGDTQYF. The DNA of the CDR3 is TGTGCCAGCAGTTTATCTCGGGGGGATACGCAGTATTTT.

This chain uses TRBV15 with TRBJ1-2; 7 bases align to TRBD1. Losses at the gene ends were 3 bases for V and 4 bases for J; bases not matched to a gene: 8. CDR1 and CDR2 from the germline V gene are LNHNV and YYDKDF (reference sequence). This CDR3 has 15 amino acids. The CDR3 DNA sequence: TGTGCCACCAGCAGCCCGACAGGGTTGGTCTATGGCTACACCTTC. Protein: CATSSPTGLVYGYTF.

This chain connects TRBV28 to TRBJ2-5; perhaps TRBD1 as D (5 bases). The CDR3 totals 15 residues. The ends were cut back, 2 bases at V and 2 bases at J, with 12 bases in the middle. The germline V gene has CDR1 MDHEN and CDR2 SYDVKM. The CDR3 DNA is TGTGCCAGCAGTTTACCTCAGGGCCCTCAAGAGACCCAGTACTTC. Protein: CASSLPQGPQETQYF. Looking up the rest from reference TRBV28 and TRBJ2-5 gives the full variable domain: DVKVTQSSRYLVKRTGEKVFLECVQDMDHENMFWYRQDPGLGLRLIYFSYDVKMKEKGDIPEGYSVSREKKERFSLILESASTNQTSMYLCASSLPQGPQETQYFGPGTRLLVL.

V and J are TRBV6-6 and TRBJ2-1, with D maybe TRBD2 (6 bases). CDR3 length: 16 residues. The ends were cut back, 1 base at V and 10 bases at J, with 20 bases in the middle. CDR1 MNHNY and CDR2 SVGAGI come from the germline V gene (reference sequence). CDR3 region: CASSYFVGGSPREQFF. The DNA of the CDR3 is TGTGCCAGCAGTTACTTCGTGGGAGGATCTCCAAGGGAGCAGTTCTTC.